This T cell receptor beta chain derives from a study of cytomegalovirus exposure and HLA in healthy donors. Concerning this clone itself: Its cognate antigen is unknown.

Study-level points and caveats: Rare sequences made up most TCRs, while some public TCRs were found in many donors. An analysis that was carried out later associated 17,000 or so TCR beta sequences with HLA alleles at 0.05 false discovery rate.

CDR1 is KGHSH, CDR2 LQKENI, per germline. The CDR3 loop spans 13 amino acids. Trimming removed 5 bases at V and 3 bases at J, with 8 bases between. PCR used 60 Vbeta primers and 13 Jbeta primers. Sequencing used immunoSEQ multiplex PCR; TCRdb keeps in-frame clones, though not all of them. This repertoire includes 55,000 to 65,000 clones. J is TRBJ1-3 and V is TRBV18; D uncertain. Material: PBMCs. This receptor was taken from a woman aged 18-30 years in good health and CMV-seronegative. The CDR3 DNA reads TGTGCCAGCTCAAAAGGGAGTGGAAACACCATATATTTT. It translates to CASSKGSGNTIYF.